Following are 20 T cell receptor beta chains from one sample sequenced in a study of tumor and adjacent non-tumor tissue in lung cancer. Three rounds of nested PCR, following a modified ARM-PCR protocol, produced the TCRbeta library. TCRdb ran MiXCR on the multiplex PCR reads and lists one entry per CDR3 protein. The sample lists almost 75,000 distinct CDR3 sequences, around 65% occurring once. The template was RNA from unsorted bulk tissue. Distant lung tissue was collected more than 3 cm away from the tumor edge. The specimen sequenced was distant non-tumor lung tissue. The receptors here all came from a woman between 45 and 60 years old with non-small cell lung cancer.

There are many counts of this clonotype. CDR3 region: CSARKQAYGYTF. CDR3 nucleotide sequence: TGCAGTGCACGAAAGCAGGCCTATGGCTACACCTTC. The rearrangement links TRBV20-1 to TRBJ1-2; D is ambiguous. The V gene's germline CDR1 is DFQATT and CDR2 SNEGSKA (reference sequence). The length of the CDR3 is 12 residues. Trimming took off 6 bases at V and 4 bases at J, with 12 bases between the two ends.

This clonotype occurred once. Sequence at one end of the junction differs from germline and may be a read error. The chain has TRBV6-5 and TRBJ2-7, with 9 positions matching TRBD1. CDR1 and CDR2 (germline): MNHEY, SVGAGI. The CDR3 consists of 14 residues. CDR3 region: CAGSQDRGDYEQYF. DNA of the CDR3: TGTGCCGGCAGTCAGGACAGGGGAGACTATGAGCAGTACTTC.

In regard to this clonotype: Mismatch with germline at one junction end may stem from a read error. The chain has TRBV4-1 and TRBJ2-1; D ambiguous. CDR3 length: 14 amino acids. Germline CDR1 is MGHRA and CDR2 is YSYEKL. CDR3 protein: CASSQGAGYNEQFF. The DNA for the CDR3 is TGCGCCAGCAGCCAAGGAGCCGGCTACAATGAGCAATTCTTC.

To note about this clonotype: An end of the junction differs from the germline gene, which may be a read error. The chain has TRBV28 and TRBJ2-5; 8 nucleotides line up with TRBD2. Germline V gene lookup returns CDR1 MDHEN and CDR2 SYDVKM. The CDR3 extends over 18 amino acids. CDR3 amino acids: CASSSFLAGDRPWETHYF. CDR3 nucleotide sequence: TGTGCCAGCAGTTCCTTTCTAGCGGGCGACAGGCCTTGGGAGACCCATTACTTC.

As to this clonotype: This may be a read error: a much more frequent sequence differs by one nucleotide. This rearrangement joins TRBV28 to TRBJ2-1; D perhaps matches TRBD1 (6 bases). Germline V gene data show CDR1 as MDHEN and CDR2 as SYDVKM. This CDR3 is 14 amino acids long. The CDR3 nucleotides are TGTGCCAGCAGTTCCTTACAGGGTTGGAATGACCAGTTCTTC. Protein sequence: CASSSLQGWNDQFF.

This clonotype was seen a handful of times. The rearrangement uses TRBV27 and TRBJ2-1; D call uncertain. V lost 2 bases, J lost 3 bases, and 8 bases lay in between. The CDR3 is 14 residues long. Germline V gene lookup returns CDR1 MNHEY and CDR2 SMNVEV (reference sequence). The DNA for the CDR3 is TGTGCCAGCAGTTTAACCCGGGTCTACAATGAGCAGTTCTTC. It is translated as CASSLTRVYNEQFF.

For this clonotype: A read error is likely, as this CDR3 ends without the conserved phenylalanine or tryptophan. No DNA is shown, since the ends of the CDR3 on it are uncertain; the CDR3 is the one TCRdb lists. This chain joins TRBV20-1 and TRBJ1-1; the D call TRBD1 from the table was never checked on the DNA. Germline V gene sequence: CDR1 DFQATT, CDR2 SNEGSKA (reference sequence). The CDR3 is 17 residues long, counting both termini. The CDR3 protein is CSASPPGQGDGGTEVSY.

The chain joins TRBV11-2 to TRBJ2-7; D ambiguous. The CDR3 is made up of 14 amino acids. CDR1 is SGHAT, CDR2 FQNNGV, per germline. The CDR3 nucleotides read TGTACCAACAGCTTAACCCTTTGGAGCGACGAGCAGTACTTC. Protein product: CTNSLTLWSDEQYF.

In the case of this clonotype: Because it lacks the conserved phenylalanine or tryptophan at the end, this CDR3 is likely a read error. The DNA is left out, because the CDR3 cannot be placed on it with certainty; the CDR3 is given as TCRdb lists it. This chain joins TRBV11-2 and TRBJ2-5. The CDR3 sequence runs 13 residues, both termini included. Germline V gene lookup returns CDR1 SGHAT and CDR2 FQNNGV. CDR3 protein: CASMVGVKETQHL.

This clonotype has just a few counts. A read error may explain this, as a much larger clone is one base away. The chain is built from TRBV29-1 and TRBJ2-5, with TRBD2 as a possible D gene (5 bases). The CDR3 contains 12 residues. Germline V gives CDR1 SQVTM, CDR2 ANQGSEA. Trimming stripped 7 bases from V and 3 bases from J, with 12 bases between. CDR3 sequence reads: CSAGRGKETQYF. As DNA, the CDR3 is TGCAGCGCCGGCCGGGGAAAAGAGACCCAGTACTTC.

This clonotype occurred a few times. V usage is TRBV9 and J usage is TRBJ2-1, with D possibly being TRBD2 (6 bases). Trimming pared 3 bases from V and 6 bases from J, leaving 13 bases between. This CDR3 has 14 residues. CDR1 is SGDLS and CDR2 is YYNGEE in the germline V gene. CDR3 protein: CASSGREFCNEQFF. CDR3 nucleotide sequence: TGTGCCAGCAGCGGACGGGAGTTTTGCAATGAGCAGTTCTTC.

This clonotype has ten or more counts. This rearrangement joins TRBV20-1 to TRBJ2-1; 9 nucleotides agree with TRBD1. Germline V gives CDR1 DFQATT, CDR2 SNEGSKA (reference sequence). The trim removed 0 bases at V and 6 bases at J, leaving 12 bases unmatched. The CDR3 has 17 residues. The CDR3 nucleotides are TGCAGTGCTAGAGAGTGGAGATGGGACAGGGAAGCCAATGAGCAGTTCTTC. It codes for CSAREWRWDREANEQFF.

This clonotype is medium-sized (0.01 to 0.1%) in the sample. CDR3 protein: CASSPIGHAYNEQFF. Here the CDR3 DNA reads TGTGCCAGCAGCCCCATAGGGCACGCTTACAATGAGCAGTTCTTC. The chain recombines TRBV11-2 with TRBJ2-1; D unclear. Deletions cut 5 bases from V and 4 bases from J, with 15 bases between. In germline, CDR1 is SGHAT, CDR2 FQNNGV. The CDR3 spans 15 residues.

For this clonotype: Germline and junction disagree at one end, which may indicate a read error. The rearrangement links TRBV4-1 to TRBJ1-1, with D possibly being TRBD1 (6 bases). Per the germline V gene, CDR1 is MGHRA and CDR2 is YSYEKL. This CDR3 has 16 amino acids. CDR3 sequence reads: CASSQDRYRANTEACF. In DNA, the CDR3 is TGTGCCAGCAGCCAAGATCGTTACAGGGCGAACACTGAAGCCTGCTTT.

This clonotype was detected a few times. A much larger clone differs by one base, so this may be a read error. The gene calls are TRBV20-1 and TRBJ2-1; perhaps TRBD2 as D (7 bases). The CDR3 loop spans 14 amino acids. Germline CDR1 and CDR2: DFQATT and SNEGSKA (reference sequence). V was cut by 6 bases and J by 1 base, with 13 bases left in between. The CDR3 region has the DNA TGCAGTGCCCGCAAGGGGGGGTCCTACAATGAGCAGTTCTTC. Its protein is CSARKGGSYNEQFF.

Note on this clonotype: The CDR3 does not close with the conserved phenylalanine or tryptophan, likely indicating a read error. This chain links TRBV20-1 with TRBJ2-2, with unresolved D. This CDR3 is 14 amino acids long. The V and J ends lost 2 bases and 1 base respectively, with 8 bases between them. The V gene's germline CDR1 is DFQATT and CDR2 SNEGSKA (reference sequence). The CDR3 coding sequence is TGCAGTGCTAGATCCCATGAGAACACCGGGGAGCTGTTTTCT. This encodes CSARSHENTGELFS.

With regard to this clonotype: This is likely a read error, given that the CDR3 carries no conserved phenylalanine or tryptophan at its end. The chain uses TRBV28 and TRBJ1-6, with D maybe TRBD1 (6 bases). Trimming shortened V by 3 bases and J by 9 bases, and 18 bases separated the two germline ends. The CDR3 consists of 16 residues. The germline V gene has CDR1 MDHEN and CDR2 SYDVKM. The CDR3 DNA is TGTGCCAGCAGTTTGAGAGGGGGGGCGAGGGTTTCACCCCTCCACATA. Translation: CASSLRGGARVSPLHI.

Regarding this clonotype: This may come from a read error, since a much larger clone is one base off. This sequence joins TRBV6-5 and TRBJ2-2; a possible D gene is TRBD2 (5 bases). The CDR3 has 14 amino acids. CDR1 is MNHEY, CDR2 SVGAGI, per germline. CDR3 in amino acids: CASRFRPNTGEQFF. The DNA for the CDR3 is TGTGCCAGCAGGTTTAGGCCAAACACCGGGGAGCAGTTTTTT.

In the case of this clonotype: The junction shows a germline mismatch at one end, possibly a read error. The V and J genes are TRBV10-3 and TRBJ1-1; 7 bases are shared with TRBD1. The CDR3 length is 14 residues. CDR1 is ENHRY, CDR2 SYGVKD, per germline. CDR3 loop: CATSDRGLNTEAFF. In DNA form, the CDR3 reads TGTGCCACCAGTGATAGGGGGCTAAACACTGAAGCTTTCTTT.

To note about this clonotype: The junction departs from germline at one end; a sequencing error may be responsible. The chain couples TRBV11-3 to TRBJ2-1, with 9 bases fitting TRBD2. This CDR3 is 16 amino acids long. Looked up from germline, CDR1 is SGHNT and CDR2 is YENEEA. CDR3: CASSTRSGSSYDEQSF. CDR3 in DNA: TGTGCCAGCAGCACACGTAGCGGGAGCTCCTACGATGAGCAATCCTTC. Drawing the rest from reference TRBV11-3 and TRBJ2-1, the complete variable domain is EAGVVQSPRYKIIEKKQPVAFWCNPISGHNTLYWYLQNLGQGPELLIRYENEEAVDDSQLPKDRFSAERLKGVDSTLKIQPAELGDSAVYLCASSTRSGSSYDEQSFGPGTRLTVL.